These 32 T cell receptor beta chains share one sample of origin, sequenced in a study of T-cell reconstitution after alpha-beta-depleted transplantation in children. A TCRbeta library incorporating unique molecular identifiers was prepared. Each CDR3 protein is one row after TCRdb ran MiXCR on the PCR reads. The sample yields just under 250,000 distinct CDR3 sequences, about 25% seen once. Material: PBMCs, obtained before TCRalphabeta/CD19-depleted stem cell transplant. Receptors were obtained from a girl aged 2-10 years with Fanconi anemia, due to receive a stem cell transplant.

The chain recombines TRBV7-9 with TRBJ2-1; TRBD2 aligns across 12 bases. Germline V gives CDR1 SEHNR, CDR2 FQNEAQ (reference sequence). J was trimmed by 6 bases and V by 7 bases; bases with no gene match: 10. The CDR3 loop spans 16 amino acids. The DNA for the CDR3 is TGTGCCAGCATCGGATCCCTAGCGGGGGGGGCCAATGAGCAGTTCTTC. As protein: CASIGSLAGGANEQFF.

This clonotype was counted many times. One end of the junction is discordant with germline, which a read error may explain. The V call is TRBV6-5, the J call TRBJ2-1, with TRBD2 matching over 10 bases. Per germline, CDR1 MNHEY and CDR2 SVGAGI. This CDR3 has 16 residues. Written as DNA, the CDR3 is TGTGCCAGCAGTAACTCGGCCCTAGCGGGGGTCAATGAGCAGTTCTTC. It yields the protein CASSNSALAGVNEQFF.

This clonotype was counted many times. This chain links TRBV20-1 with TRBJ2-4; 8 bases map to TRBD1. Trimming cost V 6 bases and J 8 bases; bases outside gene matches: 6. Per the germline V gene, CDR1 is DFQATT and CDR2 is SNEGSKA (reference sequence). The CDR3 is 12 residues long. CDR3 coding DNA: TGCAGTGCCCTTGACAGGGGCGACATTCAGTACTTC. Its translation: CSALDRGDIQYF.

This clonotype appeared many times. This chain uses TRBV5-1 with TRBJ2-2; D could derive from TRBD1 or TRBD2 (5 bases each). The length of the CDR3 is 15 residues. Deletions cut 0 bases from V and 8 bases from J, with 14 bases between. Germline CDR1 and CDR2: SGHRS and YFSETQ. The CDR3 loop reads CASSLETGTQGELFF. The CDR3 coding sequence is TGCGCCAGCAGCTTGGAGACCGGGACGCAGGGGGAGCTGTTTTTT.

This clonotype was found a few times. The chain combines TRBV11-2 with TRBJ2-3, with D possibly TRBD1 on 6 matching bases. Germline CDR1 is SGHAT and CDR2 is FQNNGV. V lost 1 base and J 5 bases, leaving 7 bases between the germline ends. The length of the CDR3 is 13 residues. The CDR3 sequence: CASSLVRGDTQYF. In DNA, the CDR3 is TGTGCCAGCAGCTTAGTCAGGGGAGATACGCAGTATTTT.

At least ten counts were recorded for this clonotype. This sequence joins TRBV5-1 and TRBJ2-1; 8 bases agree with TRBD1. The J segment lost 8 bases and the V segment lost 2 bases, leaving 6 bases of the junction unmatched. Germline-derived CDR1 and CDR2 are SGHRS and YFSETQ. CDR3 length equals 14 residues. CDR3: CASSFRDRGDEQFF. The CDR3 DNA is TGCGCCAGCAGCTTTCGCGACAGGGGCGATGAGCAGTTCTTC.

J is TRBJ2-3 and V is TRBV29-1; D is perhaps TRBD2 (6 bases). This CDR3 region has 13 residues. The ends were cut back, 4 bases at V and 0 bases at J, with 8 bases in the middle. CDR1 and CDR2 from the germline V gene are SQVTM and ANQGSEA. CDR3 loop: CSVVRDSTDTQYF. In nucleotides, the CDR3 is TGCAGCGTTGTGCGGGACAGCACAGATACGCAGTATTTT.

The chain recombines TRBV29-1 with TRBJ2-5, with D tentatively TRBD1 or TRBD2 (5 bases each). Germline-derived CDR1 and CDR2 are SQVTM and ANQGSEA. CDR3 length: 14 amino acids. V lost 1 base to trimming and J lost 4 bases, with 13 bases between them. Here the CDR3 DNA reads TGCAGCGTTGAAGTCGGGGCGGTAGGAGAGACCCAGTACTTC. It encodes CSVEVGAVGETQYF.

This clonotype has a count of ten or more. The rearrangement uses TRBV20-1 and TRBJ1-5; weak D call: TRBD1 (6 bases). Germline lookup yields CDR1 DFQATT and CDR2 SNEGSKA (reference sequence). Trimming removed 0 bases from V and 1 base from J, with 10 bases in between. The CDR3 consists of 15 residues. CDR3 amino acids: CSARDSGQSNQPQHF. The CDR3 bases are TGCAGTGCTAGAGACTCCGGACAGAGCAATCAGCCCCAGCATTTT.

V usage is TRBV20-1 and J usage is TRBJ1-5, with D perhaps matching TRBD1 (6 bases). V shed 6 bases and J shed 2 bases, with 11 bases lying between them. The CDR3 is 13 residues long. The V gene's germline CDR1 is DFQATT and CDR2 SNEGSKA (reference sequence). DNA for the CDR3: TGCAGTGCGGAAAAGGGGGGCAATCAGCCCCAGCATTTT. This codes for CSAEKGGNQPQHF.

V usage is TRBV4-2 and J usage is TRBJ2-3, with 8 nucleotides matching TRBD1. The CDR3 contains 16 residues. CDR1 LGHNA and CDR2 YNFKEQ come from the germline V gene. V was clipped by 1 base and J by 5 bases; unmatched bases: 8. The CDR3 sequence: CASSQGSQGARDTQYF. In DNA form, the CDR3 reads TGTGCCAGCAGCCAAGGTTCGCAGGGGGCAAGAGATACGCAGTATTTT.

This clonotype showed up just a few times. The genes are TRBV6-4 and TRBJ2-5; 9 bases fit TRBD2. The CDR3 has 14 residues. With 2 bases clipped from V and 6 bases from J, the junction kept 4 bases outside the gene matches. Germline V gives CDR1 MRHNA, CDR2 SNTAGT. The CDR3 nucleotides read TGTGCCAGCAGTGACGCGGGGGGGGCAAAGACCCAGTACTTC. It codes for CASSDAGGAKTQYF.

This clonotype was seen repeatedly, ten times or more. This rearrangement joins TRBV6-5 to TRBJ2-4; 10 positions match TRBD1. The CDR3 runs to 18 residues. The germline CDR1 and CDR2 sequences are MNHEY and SVGAGI. V was clipped by 4 bases and J by 1 base; unmatched bases: 10. The CDR3 reads CASSFMGQGSWAKNIQYF. The CDR3 DNA sequence: TGTGCCAGCAGTTTTATGGGACAGGGGTCGTGGGCCAAAAACATTCAGTACTTC.

The chain is built from TRBV7-6 and TRBJ2-1; TRBD2 agrees at 8 bases. Germline trimming cut 6 bases from V and 6 bases from J; bases unmatched to any gene: 4. CDR3 length: 13 amino acids. The germline CDR1 and CDR2 sequences are SGHVS and FNYEAQ. CDR3 nucleotides: TGTGCCAGCAGACGTAGCGGGGTCAATGAGCAGTTCTTC. Translating gives CASRRSGVNEQFF. The variable domain in full, with the rest retrieved from reference TRBV7-6 and TRBJ2-1, is GAGVSQSPRYKVTKRGQDVALRCDPISGHVSLYWYRQALGQGPEFLTYFNYEAQQDKSGLPNDRFSAERPEGSISTLTIQRTEQRDSAMYRCASRRSGVNEQFFGPGTRLTVL.

V and J are TRBV27 and TRBJ2-7; D not certain. CDR1 is MNHEY, CDR2 SMNVEV, per germline (reference sequence). V was trimmed by 3 bases and J by 2 bases, leaving 8 bases between them. The CDR3 is 13 residues long. CDR3 region: CASSLYPAYEQYF. The CDR3 coding sequence is TGTGCCAGCAGTTTGTATCCAGCCTACGAGCAGTACTTC.

In nucleotides, the CDR3 is TGCGCCAGCAGCCCCCGACTAGGGCGGCCGAACACTGAAGCTTTCTTT. This sequence encodes CASSPRLGRPNTEAFF. V is TRBV4-1 and J is TRBJ1-1; D unresolved. CDR3 length equals 16 residues. Germline V lookup: CDR1 MGHRA, CDR2 YSYEKL. The V end lost 4 bases, the J end lost 1 base, and 16 bases lay between the germline ends.

This CDR3 is CASGYTGYEQYF. For the CDR3, the DNA is TGTGCCAGCGGATATACAGGATACGAGCAGTACTTC. The chain recombines TRBV6-5 with TRBJ2-7, with D possibly matching TRBD1 (5 bases). The V end lost 8 bases, the J end lost 4 bases, and 12 bases lay between the germline ends. The CDR3 consists of 12 residues. The V gene's germline CDR1 is MNHEY and CDR2 SVGAGI.

This clonotype was found many times. The gene calls are TRBV29-1 and TRBJ2-5; D gene ambiguous. This CDR3 spans 11 amino acids. In germline, CDR1 is SQVTM, CDR2 ANQGSEA. V was trimmed by 5 bases and J by 2 bases, leaving 6 bases between them. CDR3 protein: CSVSVQETQYF. The CDR3 region has the DNA TGCAGCGTTAGCGTACAAGAGACCCAGTACTTC.

This clonotype came up many times. This chain links TRBV10-2 with TRBJ2-5; TRBD1 matches at 9 bases. Trimming at V came to 6 bases and at J to 5 bases, leaving 7 bases not matched to a gene. There are 14 residues in the CDR3. CDR1 is WSHSY, CDR2 SAAADI, per germline. The CDR3 sequence: CASRQGAVDETQYF. CDR3 bases: TGCGCCAGCAGACAGGGGGCCGTCGACGAGACCCAGTACTTC.

This clonotype has more than one count but fewer than ten. The rearrangement uses TRBV6-5 and TRBJ2-7; a weak D match, TRBD1 (5 bases). Germline values: CDR1 MNHEY, CDR2 SVGAGI. V was shortened by 3 bases and J by 2 bases, with 14 bases between the two germline ends. The CDR3 spans 15 residues. CDR3 coding DNA: TGTGCCAGCAGTTATGGACAACAGGTTACCTACGAGCAGTACTTC. This gives the protein CASSYGQQVTYEQYF.

This chain joins TRBV28 and TRBJ2-7, with TRBD2 matching over 8 bases. This CDR3 region has 15 residues. Germline V gene data show CDR1 as MDHEN and CDR2 as SYDVKM. Trimming cost V 1 base and J 3 bases; bases outside gene matches: 5. CDR3 sequence reads: CASSLFAGGSYEQYF. CDR3 nucleotide sequence: TGTGCCAGCAGTTTATTCGCGGGAGGCAGCTACGAGCAGTACTTC.

This clonotype has a count of ten or more. The rearrangement joins TRBV7-3 to TRBJ2-6, with unresolved D. V dropped 3 bases and J dropped 3 bases, with 15 bases sitting between them. In germline, CDR1 is SGHTA, CDR2 FQGTGA. The CDR3 is 17 residues long. For the CDR3, the DNA is TGTGCCAGCAGCTTGTCCTTAGAACTGGGTGGGGCCAACGTCCTGACTTTC. Protein: CASSLSLELGGANVLTF.

The chain employs TRBV6-1 and TRBJ2-7; D might be TRBD2 (5 bases). Trimming removed 8 bases at V and 3 bases at J, with 17 bases between. The CDR3 sequence is 14 residues long. Germline V gene data show CDR1 as MNHNS and CDR2 as SASEGT. The CDR3 loop is CASRQGTRVYEQYF. The DNA for the CDR3 is TGTGCCAGCCGCCAAGGCACTAGGGTCTACGAGCAGTACTTC.

This clonotype was seen at least ten times. The rearrangement uses TRBV29-1 and TRBJ2-5; 7 nucleotides align to TRBD2. The germline V gene has CDR1 SQVTM and CDR2 ANQGSEA. J gave up 4 bases and V 3 bases, and 5 bases lay outside the gene matches. The CDR3 spans 13 residues. CDR3 loop: CSVEAGDPETQYF. CDR3 DNA: TGCAGCGTTGAGGCGGGAGACCCAGAGACCCAGTACTTC.

This clonotype came up a few times. The chain employs TRBV4-1 and TRBJ2-1; TRBD2 matches 12 bases. Germline lookup yields CDR1 MGHRA and CDR2 YSYEKL. The V gene end was trimmed by 7 bases and the J gene end by 5 bases; junction bases not matched to a gene: 9. This CDR3 is built from 16 residues. The DNA of the CDR3 is TGCGCCAGCAAGCCGACTAGCGGGGGATATAACAATGAGCAGTTCTTC. Translation gives CASKPTSGGYNNEQFF.

This chain uses TRBV28 with TRBJ2-1, with 7 bases that match TRBD2. Germline V gives CDR1 MDHEN, CDR2 SYDVKM. CDR3 length equals 14 residues. Germline trimming cut 2 bases from V and 5 bases from J; bases unmatched to any gene: 3. CDR3 bases: TGTGCCAGCAGTTTAGCGGGAGAAGACAATGAGCAGTTCTTC. This gives the protein CASSLAGEDNEQFF. The full variable domain, completed using reference TRBV28 and TRBJ2-1, is DVKVTQSSRYLVKRTGEKVFLECVQDMDHENMFWYRQDPGLGLRLIYFSYDVKMKEKGDIPEGYSVSREKKERFSLILESASTNQTSMYLCASSLAGEDNEQFFGPGTRLTVL.

This clonotype was seen ten or more times. The CDR3 region is CASSLAQAISGNTIYF. In nucleotides, the CDR3 is TGTGCCAGCAGCTTAGCGCAGGCCATCTCTGGAAACACCATATATTTT. V is TRBV7-6 and J is TRBJ1-3; D is unresolved. CDR1 SGHVS and CDR2 FNYEAQ come from the germline V gene. Trimming cost V 0 bases and J 0 bases, with 9 bases left between them. The CDR3 spans 16 residues. Looking up the rest from reference TRBV7-6 and TRBJ1-3 gives the full variable domain: GAGVSQSPRYKVTKRGQDVALRCDPISGHVSLYWYRQALGQGPEFLTYFNYEAQQDKSGLPNDRFSAERPEGSISTLTIQRTEQRDSAMYRCASSLAQAISGNTIYFGEGSWLTVV.

This clonotype was counted between two and nine times. The J gene is TRBJ2-7, the V gene TRBV6-1; the D is unclear. Germline V gives CDR1 MNHNS, CDR2 SASEGT. This CDR3 contains 14 residues. V lost 7 bases and J lost 5, with 18 bases in between. CDR3 DNA sequence: TGTGCCAGCACCGCTGACATCTTTCTAAACGAGCAGTACTTC. This gives the protein CASTADIFLNEQYF.

The chain has TRBV2 and TRBJ2-7; TRBD1 agrees at 7 bases. This CDR3 is 14 amino acids long. Germline CDR1 is SNHLY and CDR2 is FYNNEI. Unmatched junction bases numbered 4, after V lost 3 bases and J lost 2 bases. CDR3 sequence reads: CASSDGQETYEQYF. The CDR3 DNA reads TGTGCCAGCAGTGACGGACAGGAGACCTACGAGCAGTACTTC.

The gene calls are TRBV29-1 and TRBJ2-7; D not resolved. The CDR3 sequence is 11 residues long. Germline V lookup: CDR1 SQVTM, CDR2 ANQGSEA. Trimming took 4 bases from V and 3 from J, leaving 7 bases between them. CDR3 in amino acids: CSVVSRYEQYF. The CDR3 DNA reads as TGCAGCGTTGTCTCCCGCTACGAGCAGTACTTC.

The table lists this clonotype with a few counts. The CDR3 protein is CASSLGLAGVGTDTQYF. The CDR3 region has the DNA TGTGCCAGCAGCCTTGGACTAGCGGGAGTCGGTACAGATACGCAGTATTTT. V gene TRBV12-3 or TRBV12-4 combines with J gene TRBJ2-3, with 13 bases matching TRBD2. Unmatched junction bases numbered 9, after V lost 6 bases and J lost 3 bases. The CDR3 length is 17 residues.

The chain's CDR3 is CSGGDWSEKLFF. CDR3 nucleotide sequence: TGCAGTGGAGGGGATTGGTCGGAAAAACTGTTTTTT. The rearrangement links TRBV29-1 to TRBJ1-4, with a weak D call TRBD1 (5 bases). This CDR3 spans 12 amino acids. Germline-derived CDR1 and CDR2 are SQVTM and ANQGSEA. Full variable domain (rest looked up from reference TRBV29-1 and TRBJ1-4): SAVISQKPSRDICQRGTSLTIQCQVDSQVTMMFWYRQQPGQSLTLIATANQGSEATYESGFVIDKFPISRPNLTFSTLTVSNMSPEDSSIYLCSGGDWSEKLFFGSGTQLSVL.